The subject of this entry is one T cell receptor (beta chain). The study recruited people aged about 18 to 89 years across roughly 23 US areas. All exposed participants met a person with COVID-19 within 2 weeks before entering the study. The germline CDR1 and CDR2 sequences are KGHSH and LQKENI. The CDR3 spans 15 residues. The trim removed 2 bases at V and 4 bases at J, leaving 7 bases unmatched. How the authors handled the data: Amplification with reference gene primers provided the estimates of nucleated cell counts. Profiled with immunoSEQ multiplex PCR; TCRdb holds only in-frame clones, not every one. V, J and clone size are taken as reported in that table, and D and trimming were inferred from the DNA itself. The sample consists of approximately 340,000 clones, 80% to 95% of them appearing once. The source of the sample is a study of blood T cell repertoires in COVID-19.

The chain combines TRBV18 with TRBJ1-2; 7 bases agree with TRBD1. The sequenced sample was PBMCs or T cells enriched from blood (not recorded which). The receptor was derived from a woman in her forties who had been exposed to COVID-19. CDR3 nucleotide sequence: TGTGCCAGCTCACCAACAGGGGCAATGGGCTATGGCTACACCTTC. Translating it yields CASSPTGAMGYGYTF.